These 14 T cell receptor beta chains were all obtained from the same sample, sequenced in a study of cytomegalovirus exposure and HLA in healthy donors (dated by TCRdb to about 2017). Libraries were prepared through the immunoSEQ multiplex PCR assay. The multiplex PCR relied on a mix of 60 forward primers for TCR Vbeta segments and 13 reverse primers for TCR Jbeta segments. TCRdb holds this immuneACCESS table with in-frame rearrangements only. Some clones are missing; in checked studies, unresolved V genes explain under half, and the rest has no known cause. This sample gives about 250,000 clones in total; approximately 91% of them show up just once. In total, the top ten clones hold about 1.7% of the sample. Material: PBMCs. These TCRs come from a girl aged 2 to 9 in good health and CMV-seronegative.

Comments on this clone: The same CDR3 is also encoded by other DNA sequences in this sample. The chain recombines TRBV5-4 with TRBJ1-6; the match to TRBD1 covers 11 bases. The V gene's germline CDR1 is SGHNT and CDR2 YYREEE (reference sequence). This CDR3 has 17 amino acids. The J segment lost 7 bases and the V segment lost 2 bases, leaving 8 bases of the junction unmatched. For the CDR3, the DNA is TGTGCCAGCAGCTTTAGCATCGGACAGGGGGCAAATTCACCCCTCCACTTT. It translates to CASSFSIGQGANSPLHF.

This sequence joins TRBV4-2 and TRBJ2-5; D not certain. The CDR3 consists of 13 residues. V lost 2 bases to trimming and J lost 2 bases, with 6 bases between them. Germline V lookup: CDR1 LGHNA, CDR2 YNFKEQ. CDR3 DNA sequence: TGTGCCAGCAGCCAAACTTCACAAGAGACCCAGTACTTC. Translated: CASSQTSQETQYF.

The CDR3, as DNA: TGTGCCAGTAGCCCTACAACGGTTCAACGAGGGGGGGAGCTGTTTTTT. Translating it yields CASSPTTVQRGGELFF. The V and J genes are TRBV19 and TRBJ2-2, with D possibly TRBD2 on 5 matching bases. Between the trimmed V and J ends, which lost 6 bases and 8 bases, there was a span of 22 bases. CDR1 and CDR2 from the germline V gene are LNHDA and SQIVND (reference sequence). This CDR3 contains 16 residues.

The chain links TRBV6-5 to TRBJ1-1; 8 bases are a match to TRBD1. Germline loops: CDR1 MNHEY, CDR2 SVGAGI. With 6 bases clipped from V and 0 bases from J, the junction kept 0 bases outside the gene matches. The CDR3 has 13 amino acids. The CDR3 here is CASRDRVNTEAFF. CDR3 bases: TGTGCCAGCAGGGACAGGGTGAACACTGAAGCTTTCTTT.

The rearrangement uses TRBV5-1 and TRBJ2-7; TRBD2 matches 13 bases. Per the germline V gene, CDR1 is SGHRS and CDR2 is YFSETQ. This CDR3 comprises 17 residues. Unmatched junction bases numbered 8, after V lost 5 bases and J lost 0 bases. CDR3 region: CASRRTSGGQSSYEQYF. The CDR3 nucleotides read TGCGCCAGCAGGAGGACTAGCGGGGGCCAGAGCTCCTACGAGCAGTACTTC.

The V and J genes are TRBV21-1 and TRBJ2-2; the DNA was not compared with TRBD2, the D call given in the table. TRBV21-1 is shown as a pseudogene. The CDR3 is 19 amino acids. CDR3 nucleotides: TGTGCCAGCAGCAAAGCCCACACAAAAAGCCTGGGACTAACCGGGGAGCTGTTTTTT. Translation: CASSKAHTKSLGLTGELFF.

The V gene is TRBV30, the J gene TRBJ2-5; 11 nucleotides agree with TRBD2. The germline V gene encodes CDR1 GTSNPN and CDR2 SVGIG (reference sequence). V dropped 2 bases and J dropped 1; count of bases not matched to a gene: 9. The CDR3 totals 17 residues. CDR3 sequence reads: CAWSSSGTSGIQETQYF. CDR3 DNA sequence: TGTGCCTGGAGTTCGTCCGGGACTAGCGGAATCCAAGAGACCCAGTACTTC.

The J gene is TRBJ1-4, the V gene TRBV5-6; 9 bases line up with TRBD1. V lost 4 bases and J lost 7; bases outside the gene matches: 5. Germline V CDR1 and CDR2: SGHDT, YYEEEE. The CDR3 length is 14 residues. CDR3 sequence: CASSLGTGSEKLFF. The CDR3 bases are TGTGCCAGCAGCCTAGGGACAGGGTCTGAAAAACTGTTTTTT.

The chain has TRBV19 and TRBJ2-3; tentatively, D is TRBD1 (6 bases). The CDR3 extends over 14 amino acids. Germline V gives CDR1 LNHDA, CDR2 SQIVND (reference sequence). Trimming cost V 5 bases and J 0 bases, with 9 bases left between them. CDR3 DNA: TGTGCCAGTAGTCCAACAGGGAGCACAGATACGCAGTATTTT. It yields the protein CASSPTGSTDTQYF.

The chain has TRBV19 and TRBJ2-3; TRBD1 matches 11 bases. The germline gives CDR1 LNHDA, CDR2 SQIVND (reference sequence). V dropped 4 bases and J dropped 4; count of bases not matched to a gene: 7. The CDR3 has 16 residues. CDR3 protein: CASSNQDRGRADTQYF. DNA of the CDR3: TGTGCCAGTAGTAACCAGGACAGGGGGCGGGCAGATACGCAGTATTTT.

This chain uses TRBV9 with TRBJ2-1; 7 nucleotides line up with TRBD2. With V trimmed by 4 bases and J by 7 bases, 5 bases remained unmatched. This CDR3 has 13 residues. Germline V lookup: CDR1 SGDLS, CDR2 YYNGEE. The CDR3 region is CASSPWGGNEQFF. The DNA of the CDR3 is TGTGCCAGCAGCCCTTGGGGGGGAAATGAGCAGTTCTTC.

To note about this clone: Other DNA variants within this sample encode the same CDR3. V gene TRBV27 combines with J gene TRBJ2-1, with no clear D. Germline CDR1 is MNHEY and CDR2 is SMNVEV (reference sequence). The CDR3 has 13 amino acids. V lost 3 bases and J 0 bases, leaving 3 bases between the germline ends. This chain's CDR3 is CASSFSSYNEQFF. CDR3 nucleotide sequence: TGTGCCAGCAGTTTCAGCTCCTACAATGAGCAGTTCTTC.

The rearrangement uses TRBV4-1 and TRBJ2-3; tentative D call: TRBD2 (5 bases). The germline CDR1 and CDR2 sequences are MGHRA and YSYEKL. V lost 0 bases and J 0 bases, leaving 7 bases between the germline ends. CDR3 length equals 15 residues. The CDR3 coding sequence is TGCGCCAGCAGCCAAGATCTAGCAAGCACAGATACGCAGTATTTT. Translated: CASSQDLASTDTQYF.

The chain joins TRBV6-5 to TRBJ1-2; D perhaps matches TRBD1 (6 bases). Trimming shortened V by 5 bases and J by 8 bases, and 12 bases separated the two germline ends. This CDR3 has 12 amino acids. CDR1 and CDR2 from the germline V gene are MNHEY and SVGAGI. CDR3 amino acids: CASSRDTAGYTF. The CDR3 bases are TGTGCCAGCAGTAGGGACACCGCGGGCTACACCTTC.